This TCR beta chain was identified during a study of shared clonotypes between healthy human individuals. CD8 cells regarded as naive lacked CD45RO, were positively chosen for CCR7, and omitted terminally differentiated effector memory CD45RA+ cells. Sequencing was performed with immunoSEQ multiplex PCR; in TCRdb, only in-frame clones are kept and a portion is missing. The table includes more than 550,000 clones, about 90% detected once. Input material: naive CD8+ T cells sorted from blood. This clonotype originated in a man aged 25-45 years in good health.

This CDR3 reads CASSMGQVNRLYGYTF. In nucleotides, the CDR3 is TGTGCCAGTAGTATGGGACAGGTGAACCGACTCTATGGCTACACCTTC. The V and J genes are TRBV19 and TRBJ1-2; 8 positions match TRBD1. CDR3 length: 16 residues. The germline gives CDR1 LNHDA, CDR2 SQIVND (reference sequence). The trim removed 3 bases at V and 4 bases at J, leaving 10 bases unmatched.